The 7 T cell receptor beta chains in this list originate from one sample, sequenced in a study of T cells in Graves' hyperthyroidism and ophthalmopathy. Amplified regions were TCR beta CDR3 sequences from RNA transcripts. During a first-round RT-PCR of the TCR CDR3, the HTBI primer set was used. Using its own MiXCR run on the multiplex PCR reads, TCRdb lists one record per CDR3 protein. The table lists hundreds of thousands of distinct CDR3 sequences, about 16% of them singletons, with roughly 3.4% in the top ten. Sequencing input: blood. All receptors derive from a woman in her thirties or forties with Graves' ophthalmopathy.

The J gene is TRBJ2-6, the V gene TRBV24-1; possible D gene TRBD2, 5 bases. V was shortened by 0 bases and J by 3 bases, with 8 bases between the two germline ends. Germline lookup yields CDR1 KGHDR and CDR2 SFDVKD. The CDR3 has 16 residues. The CDR3 loop reads CATSDLGSDGANVLTF. The CDR3, as DNA: TGTGCCACCAGTGATTTGGGGAGTGATGGGGCCAACGTCCTGACTTTC.

The rearrangement joins TRBV6-2 or TRBV6-3 to TRBJ1-5, with 9 bases lining up with TRBD1. The CDR3 is 17 amino acids. CDR1 MNHEY and CDR2 SVGEGT come from the germline V gene. The V and J ends lost 6 bases and 1 base, in that order; junction bases with no gene match: 10. CDR3 loop: CASSPGTGFISNQPQHF. DNA of the CDR3: TGTGCCAGCAGCCCCGGGACAGGGTTTATCAGCAATCAGCCCCAGCATTTT.

The V call is TRBV11-2, the J call TRBJ1-1; tentatively, D is TRBD1 (5 bases). Germline values: CDR1 SGHAT, CDR2 FQNNGV. The CDR3 is 14 amino acids. The V gene lost 2 bases and the J gene lost 2 bases, with 9 bases spanning the gap. CDR3 sequence (DNA): TGTGCCAGCAGCTTAATACAGGCTAACACTGAAGCTTTCTTT. This sequence encodes CASSLIQANTEAFF.

This clonotype has only a few counts. The chain is built from TRBV11-2 and TRBJ2-2; possible D gene TRBD1, 6 bases. Per germline, CDR1 SGHAT and CDR2 FQNNGV. Between the trimmed V and J ends, which lost 2 bases and 2 bases, there was a span of 24 bases. This CDR3 is built from 20 residues. As DNA, the CDR3 is TGTGCCAGCAGCTTATTATCGACCGTTTGGGGGACACAAAACACCGGGGAGCTGTTTTTT. Its translation: CASSLLSTVWGTQNTGELFF. The full variable domain, completed using reference TRBV11-2 and TRBJ2-2, is EAGVAQSPRYKIIEKRQSVAFWCNPISGHATLYWYQQILGQGPKLLIQFQNNGVVDDSQLPKDRFSAERLKGVDSTLKIQPAKLEDSAVYLCASSLLSTVWGTQNTGELFFGEGSRLTVL.

This clonotype showed up just a few times. The V call is TRBV18, the J call TRBJ1-2, with TRBD1 matching 9 bases. J was trimmed by 8 bases and V by 4 bases; bases with no gene match: 5. CDR3 length: 13 amino acids. Germline CDR1 KGHSH, CDR2 LQKENI. The CDR3 DNA is TGTGCCAGCTCACAACAGGGGGCTCGGGGCTACACCTTC. It specifies CASSQQGARGYTF.

This clonotype was found many times. The rearrangement uses TRBV5-1 and TRBJ2-3, with D unresolved. There are 12 residues in the CDR3. The V end was cut by 6 bases, the J end by 0 bases, with 5 bases between. The germline V gene encodes CDR1 SGHRS and CDR2 YFSETQ. The CDR3 loop is CASKYSTDTQYF. The CDR3 DNA is TGCGCCAGCAAATACAGCACAGATACGCAGTATTTT. The whole variable domain, remainder taken from reference TRBV5-1 and TRBJ2-3, is KAGVTQTPRYLIKTRGQQVTLSCSPISGHRSVSWYQQTPGQGLQFLFEYFSETQRNKGNFPGRFSGRQFSNSRSEMNVSTLELGDSALYLCASKYSTDTQYFGPGTRLTVL.

This clonotype was seen at least ten times. The CDR3 DNA follows: TGTGCCAGCAGTTTACCCATCGACAGGGCCTCCTACAATGAGCAGTTCTTC. It yields the protein CASSLPIDRASYNEQFF. The gene calls are TRBV12-3 or TRBV12-4 and TRBJ2-1; 7 nucleotides line up with TRBD1. The CDR3 contains 17 residues. J was trimmed by 0 bases and V by 2 bases; bases with no gene match: 7.